The 17 T cell receptor beta chains reported below all come from one sample, sequenced in a study of shared clonotypes between healthy human individuals. TCRdb's table, derived via immunoSEQ multiplex PCR, lists solely in-frame clones and lacks some. The sample lists about 1.1 million clones, roughly 74% occurring once. The sample was memory CD4+ T cells from PBMCs. Subset in this sample: CD45RA-negative fraction. The receptors come from a man aged 18 to 30 in good health. Some clones in this sample may be carry-over from other donors' samples.

This clone showed up many times. This chain connects TRBV19 to TRBJ1-2, with a tentative D call TRBD1 (6 bases). The CDR3 loop spans 15 amino acids. Deletions cut 5 bases from V and 2 bases from J, with 15 bases between. The germline V gene has CDR1 LNHDA and CDR2 SQIVND (reference sequence). The CDR3 protein is CASSHARGGNYGYTF. Here the CDR3 DNA reads TGTGCCAGTAGTCACGCTCGGGGGGGCAACTATGGCTACACCTTC.

The chain carries TRBV15 and TRBJ2-3; no clear D. V lost 5 bases and J lost 5, with 8 bases in between. Germline assignment: CDR1 LNHNV and CDR2 YYDKDF (reference sequence). This CDR3 has 12 residues. Here the CDR3 reads CATSVGKDTQYF. For the CDR3, the DNA is TGTGCCACCAGCGTGGGAAAAGATACGCAGTATTTT.

V is TRBV2 and J is TRBJ2-2; D unresolved. This CDR3 spans 14 amino acids. In germline, CDR1 is SNHLY, CDR2 FYNNEI. Trimming shortened V by 4 bases and J by 4 bases, and 10 bases separated the two germline ends. The CDR3, as DNA: TGTGCCAGCAGTGCCTCTACCGGCACCGGGGAGCTGTTTTTT. Its translation is CASSASTGTGELFF.

This chain links TRBV5-4 with TRBJ2-2; D not certain. V was cut by 5 bases and J by 5 bases, with 16 bases left in between. The CDR3 contains 15 residues. Germline V gene lookup returns CDR1 SGHNT and CDR2 YYREEE (reference sequence). The CDR3 loop is CASRDPKELTGELFF. CDR3 DNA sequence: TGTGCCAGCAGGGACCCCAAGGAGTTAACCGGGGAGCTGTTTTTT.

V gene TRBV7-3 combines with J gene TRBJ2-1; 9 nucleotides line up with TRBD2. The length of the CDR3 is 21 residues. Trimming removed 1 base from V and 5 bases from J; junction bases left unmatched: 21. CDR1 SGHTA and CDR2 FQGTGA come from the germline V gene. The CDR3: CASSLIFTGLAGYGVDNEQFF. The DNA for the CDR3 is TGTGCCAGCAGCTTAATATTTACGGGGCTAGCGGGATATGGAGTCGACAATGAGCAGTTCTTC.

As to this clone: The same CDR3 arises from other DNA sequences in this sample as well. CDR3 coding DNA: TGTGCCAGCAGTCTCCCTGGGGGGGATACGCAGTATTTT. As protein: CASSLPGGDTQYF. The rearrangement uses TRBV28 and TRBJ2-3; tentative D call: TRBD2 (6 bases). The CDR3 spans 13 residues. Germline V gene data show CDR1 as MDHEN and CDR2 as SYDVKM. Trimming removed 5 bases at V and 6 bases at J, with 12 bases between.

The V and J genes are TRBV30 and TRBJ1-2; D is ambiguous. Germline lookup yields CDR1 GTSNPN and CDR2 SVGIG (reference sequence). V lost 0 bases and J lost 9, with 20 bases in between. This CDR3 has 15 amino acids. Here the CDR3 reads CAWSVAASVSGSYTF. Here the CDR3 DNA reads TGTGCCTGGAGTGTGGCGGCCTCTGTATCGGGAAGCTACACCTTC.

V usage is TRBV5-4 and J usage is TRBJ1-3; the match to TRBD1 covers 10 bases. The germline CDR1 and CDR2 sequences are SGHNT and YYREEE (reference sequence). The CDR3 has 18 residues. Trimming took 0 bases from V and 2 from J; bases not matched to a gene: 8. As DNA, the CDR3 is TGTGCCAGCAGCTTGGGTGGGACAGGGGTTTTCACTGGAAACACCATATATTTT. Protein: CASSLGGTGVFTGNTIYF.

The chain recombines TRBV11-3 with TRBJ2-1, with 7 bases fitting TRBD2. Germline trimming cut 4 bases from V and 4 bases from J; bases unmatched to any gene: 7. CDR1 is SGHNT, CDR2 YENEEA, per germline. The CDR3 extends over 15 amino acids. CDR3 bases: TGTGCCAGCAGCTCCAGCGGGAAGATTTACAATGAGCAGTTCTTC. Its protein is CASSSSGKIYNEQFF.

The V and J genes are TRBV5-1 and TRBJ2-1; no reliable D call. Trimming cost V 7 bases and J 6 bases, with 17 bases left between them. The CDR3 consists of 14 residues. The V gene's germline CDR1 is SGHRS and CDR2 YFSETQ. The CDR3 reads CASLDAAGFNEQFF. In DNA form, the CDR3 reads TGCGCCAGCCTGGACGCCGCCGGCTTCAATGAGCAGTTCTTC.

The V call is TRBV5-6, the J call TRBJ1-1; 12 bases are a match to TRBD1. Germline V lookup: CDR1 SGHDT, CDR2 YYEEEE. The CDR3 consists of 14 residues. The ends lost 4 bases at V and 11 bases at J; junction bases unmatched: 9. The CDR3: CASSVRDRGLRAFF. In DNA form, the CDR3 reads TGTGCCAGCAGCGTGCGGGACAGGGGGCTGAGGGCTTTCTTT.

There are a few counts of this clone. The rearrangement joins TRBV29-1 to TRBJ1-1; the match to TRBD1 covers 9 bases. CDR1 is SQVTM and CDR2 is ANQGSEA in the germline V gene. The CDR3 has 12 amino acids. The J segment lost 6 bases and the V segment lost 5 bases, leaving 4 bases of the junction unmatched. This CDR3 reads CSVTDRGAEAFF. The CDR3 DNA reads as TGCAGCGTTACGGACAGGGGAGCTGAAGCTTTCTTT.

The chain uses TRBV5-4 and TRBJ2-3, with 7 positions matching TRBD2. The CDR3 is made up of 13 amino acids. Germline V gene lookup returns CDR1 SGHNT and CDR2 YYREEE (reference sequence). V was pared by 6 bases and J by 0 bases, with 1 base of the junction left unmatched. In DNA, the CDR3 is TGTGCCAGCACTAGCGGTAGCACAGATACGCAGTATTTT. Its protein product is CASTSGSTDTQYF.

About this clone itself: This sequence may be a read error, since a much larger clone differs from it by one base. This chain connects TRBV11-3 to TRBJ1-1; D is unclear. The V gene lost 0 bases and the J gene lost 0 bases, with 5 bases spanning the gap. CDR1 SGHNT and CDR2 YENEEA come from the germline V gene. This CDR3 is built from 14 residues. CDR3 nucleotides: TGTGCCAGCAGCTTAGACCGGATGAACACTGAAGCTTTCTTT. Residues: CASSLDRMNTEAFF.

This chain uses TRBV6-5 with TRBJ1-5; D uncertain. The germline V and J ends were trimmed by 3 bases and 5 bases, with 8 bases remaining between them. There are 13 residues in the CDR3. CDR1 and CDR2 from the germline V gene are MNHEY and SVGAGI. In DNA, the CDR3 is TGTGCCAGCAGTTATGGCAGATATCAGCCCCAGCATTTT. As protein: CASSYGRYQPQHF.

The V call is TRBV27, the J call TRBJ1-1; D ambiguous. With 5 bases removed from V and 0 bases from J, the gap between germline ends came to 10 bases. CDR1 is MNHEY, CDR2 SMNVEV, per germline (reference sequence). The CDR3 is made up of 14 amino acids. Here the CDR3 DNA reads TGTGCCAGCAGTCCCCGGGAAGTGAACACTGAAGCTTTCTTT. Translating gives CASSPREVNTEAFF.

This rearrangement joins TRBV27 to TRBJ1-2, with TRBD1 as a possible D gene (5 bases). V lost 5 bases and J lost 3, with 19 bases in between. This CDR3 comprises 16 residues. Germline CDR1 reads MNHEY; CDR2 reads SMNVEV (reference sequence). The CDR3 DNA reads as TGTGCCAGCAGTGAAAAGGGGATCCCCCGGGACTATGGCTACACCTTC. Encoded protein: CASSEKGIPRDYGYTF.